The present entry profiles one T cell receptor (beta chain) with its context. Its antigen has not been determined. Qualities for individual bases were not recorded, and no much larger clone is one base off. The cohort was made up of around 720 healthy bone marrow donors. At the time of sampling, every cohort member was nominally healthy, though immune exposures that went unrecorded were likely present. The donor tested CMV seronegative and was one of the 352 seronegative cohort members. A peripheral blood sample was collected from each donor, and TCR beta sequencing was performed on peripheral blood mononuclear cells. Genomic DNA extraction from the blood cell samples was performed with the Qiagen DNeasy Blood Extraction Kit. The library came from the immunoSEQ multiplex PCR assay. For the multiplex PCR, a mixture combining 60 forward primers for TCR Vbeta segments and 13 reverse primers for TCR Jbeta segments was used. The CDR3 region of rearranged TCR beta genes was amplified from genomic DNA with a multiplex PCR assay. On the Illumina HiSeq System, the amplified TCR beta libraries were sequenced as 87-base-pair reads. Under the source paper's analysis protocol: Across the 670 or so repertoires, a later analysis counted some 80 million unique TCR beta chains, roughly 11 million of which were shared by at least two donors. Raw reads were error-corrected and collapsed into unique sequences with a nearest-neighbor algorithm that merged closely related sequences to remove PCR and sequencing errors. Alignment of CDR3 sequences to IMGT reference sequences was used to assign V, D and J gene segments. Each retained sequence needed at least a six-nucleotide match to both a V gene segment and a J gene segment. Rearrangements were called productive when the CDR3 lacked stop codons and stayed in frame with V and J; all others were non-productive. CDR3 was defined by IMGT convention, running from the second conserved V-encoded cysteine to the conserved J-encoded phenylalanine. The earlier analysis of fewer than 700 of the donors excluded sequences that lacked an unambiguous match to a single V gene segment. An earlier analysis of several hundred of the donors classified V segments as functional when productive rearrangements were above 56.7% and as segregating when the standard deviation between donors was above 5%. A statistical classification framework was developed to diagnose cytomegalovirus status using the catalog of TCR beta chain sequences. In a later analysis, TCR nucleotide sequences were compared against IMGT/GENE-DB human TR gene sequences so that V and J genes could be assigned. The TCRdist pipeline was used in a later analysis to assign CDR3 sequences and most-parsimonious VDJ recombination scenarios. In a later analysis, each TCR beta chain was defined by its CDR3 amino acid sequence together with its V-gene family, and reads without a unique V-gene family were excluded. In a later analysis, nearly 600 highly shared, low-generation-probability nucleotide sequences were removed to address suspected cross-contamination and a sequencing artifact. For each public chain, a later analysis derived a clonal expansion index from normalized ranks of inferred template counts within each repertoire. In a later analysis, generation probabilities were computed with a VDJ recombination model fitted to out-of-frame rearrangements, and the resulting probabilities were checked against IGoR. Hypergeometric tests were used in a later analysis to score TCR-TCR, TCR-HLA and TCR-CMV co-occurrence, with a repertoire-size bias correction applied to the TCR pairs. To estimate false discovery rates, a later analysis permuted the HLA or CMV assignments 20 times. A later analysis grouped co-occurring TCRs with DBSCAN, adding TCRdist sequence similarity when clustering within HLA-allele-positive subsets. Repertoires with fewer than 30,000 or more than 120,000 public chains were left out of co-occurrence clustering, as were four to six repertoires with anomalous nucleotide sharing. TCRdb took over this immuneACCESS table, retaining in-frame rearrangements with V and J assigned. Such tables are incomplete; in checked studies, under half of the missing clones stem from an unresolved V gene, and the remainder is unexplained. V and J calls and clone size are given by that table; D and trimming were obtained from the DNA. The sample has nearly 110,000 clones on record, under 80% of them singletons. The ten largest clones take up approximately 3.7% of the sample.

These data are taken from a study of cytomegalovirus exposure and HLA in healthy donors (dated by TCRdb to about 2017). Some background on the complete study: According to an earlier analysis of a few hundred of the donors, about 179 million T cells yielded some 110 million unique TCR beta sequences and 250 to 350 Gb of sequence data. Across roughly 420 genotyped donors of the cohort, an average of 235,054 unique TCR beta nucleotide sequences per donor were sequenced, and roughly a sixth of those sequences were non-productive. Donor age, sex, ethnicity and CMV serostatus were compiled together with the repertoire data. The number of typed donors differed by locus: about 620-630 for A, B, C, DRB1 and DQB1; roughly 510 for DQA1; about 600 for DPA1; and around 470 for DPB1. Rather than drawing on any new phenotypic data, the later analysis identified candidate immune exposures from TCR beta sequences and the way those sequences occurred across donors. To predict cytomegalovirus infection status, the study brought together high-throughput TCR immunosequencing, statistical association of individual TCRs with disease status, and machine learning. Because of strong linkage in the cohort, five DR-DQ haplotypes were treated as single units for association and clustering. Approximately 300 gigabases of sequencing data and 70 million to 95 million unique TCR sequences made up an early release that covered fewer than 650 HLA-typed donors. The study profiled the T cell repertoires of hundreds of subjects by immunosequencing and related them to cytomegalovirus serostatus. In an earlier analysis of 587 of the donors, high-throughput TCR beta sequencing was used to judge whether each TCR beta V gene segment behaved as functional or pseudogenic. A later genetic analysis used genome-wide SNP genotypes for about 55% of the 666 donors, treating that subset as a discovery cohort. All discovery cohort repertoires had been generated using a single sequencing platform. The study aimed to test whether cataloging public T cell receptors could reveal signatures of past pathogen exposure. Besides the first cohort of 500 to 700 subjects, a separate validation cohort made up of 120 different subjects was used. Both class I and class II loci were covered by HLA typing, at four-digit resolution. A later analysis re-examined previously published TCR beta repertoires from 610 or so donors and added high-resolution HLA genotyping to investigate patterns of TCR occurrence. The genetic ancestry cluster associated with self-reported Caucasian donors included about 81% of the roughly 400 genotyped donors. Here is what the overall study found, with its caveats: A total of roughly 160 TCR beta chains were listed by the study as associated with cytomegalovirus. A further reported finding was that TCR beta sequences accurately predicted the HLA-A and HLA-B alleles for most subjects in the first cohort. Because HLA typing was missing for some donors at each locus, association tests included only the typed subset. According to a later analysis, parvovirus B19, influenza, CMV and Epstein-Barr virus appeared linked to several top co-occurrence clusters. At a false discovery rate of 0.05, a later analysis linked under 20,000 TCR beta sequences to specific HLA alleles. Presence/absence analyses assumed roughly uniform sequencing depth across donors, an assumption that may not hold. Because counts were too low, 15 to 20 rarely observed V segments, including chromosome 9 orphons, were left out of the earlier analysis of 587 of the donors. In a later genetic analysis, a missense DCLRE1C variant was associated with V-gene and J-gene trimming of TCR beta chains, and the association was replicated in an independent cohort. Most TCR sequences were seen in very few donors, while some public TCRs were found in many individuals. Correlated functional status among segregating V segments might be attributable to linkage disequilibrium, but an unknown experimental factor could not be ruled out. According to a later genetic analysis, donors in an Asian-associated ancestry cluster had fewer N-insertions in productive TCRs than the approximately 650-donor mean. According to a later analysis, TCR association rates differed among HLA loci, with DRB1 alleles showing the most associated TCRs and HLA-C alleles showing the fewest. In an earlier analysis of more than 500 of the donors, most TCR beta V segments appeared in productive rearrangements about 87% or about 30% of the time, broadly matching IMGT annotations. In both the original and validation cohorts, the classifier was reported to diagnose cytomegalovirus status with high specificity and sensitivity. CMV serostatus was the only immune exposure information available for the cohort. Three of the identified cytomegalovirus-associated TCR beta chains were confirmed in vitro to be specific for cytomegalovirus antigens. According to the authors, the approach could potentially be generalized to other disease states and immunological phenotypes. A later analysis found that HLA-associated TCR beta chains were more clonally expanded and had lower generation probabilities than equally common non-associated chains. Some IMGT-functional V segments, including TRBV6-2 and TRBV6-3, could not be told apart with the 87-base-pair reads, so those segments were excluded. When HLA alleles, especially DR and DQ, strongly co-occurred, TCR associations were difficult to assign to individual alleles. A cluster of highly shared sequence variants was judged likely to be a technical artifact of the sequencing pipeline. According to a later analysis, most CMV-associated TCR beta chains appeared to be HLA-restricted, and the HLA associations seemed to be driven largely by CMV exposure. The cohort was sequenced for TCR beta chains only, and without alpha or paired-chain data the features that could be detected were limited.

From V the trimming removes 4 bases and from J it removes 8 bases, while the gene matches leave 6 bases of the junction unaccounted for. There are 13 amino acids in the CDR3, from cysteine to phenylalanine inclusive. CDR3 DNA only is kept here, 39 bases in frame from base 1. The germline V gene gives CDR1 as MDHEN and CDR2 as SYDVKM. The sequence was obtained from a man in his 60s in good health and CMV-seronegative. The material sequenced was PBMCs. This chain joins TRBV28 to TRBJ1-2, and 8 junction bases match TRBD1. The CDR3 region has the sequence CASSYQGAWGYTF. The nucleotide sequence is TGTGCCAGCAGTTATCAGGGGGCATGGGGCTACACCTTC.